The 17 T cell receptor beta chains in this list originate from one sample, sequenced in a study of T-cell reconstitution after alpha-beta-depleted transplantation in children. Preparation of the TCRbeta library was carried out with unique molecular identifiers. Each CDR3 protein gets one entry after TCRdb re-called the PCR reads with MiXCR. The sample has fewer than 550,000 distinct CDR3 sequences; about 10% are singletons. The specimen was PBMCs, collected before TCRalphabeta/CD19-depleted stem cell transplant. Every receptor here comes from a child aged 2 to 10 with inherited bone marrow failure, due to receive a stem cell transplant.

V usage is TRBV13 and J usage is TRBJ1-5; D uncertain. Trimming took off 9 bases at V and 7 bases at J, with 16 bases between the two ends. This CDR3 region has 13 residues. CDR1 and CDR2 from the germline V gene are PRHDT and FYEKMQ (reference sequence). CDR3 region: CARGFGPAQPQHF. The DNA for the CDR3 is TGTGCCAGGGGCTTTGGGCCGGCCCAGCCCCAGCATTTT.

The chain couples TRBV19 to TRBJ2-3; D unclear. V dropped 3 bases and J dropped 2 bases, with 9 bases sitting between them. In germline, CDR1 is LNHDA, CDR2 SQIVND (reference sequence). This CDR3 is built from 14 residues. CDR3: CASSMSFLTDTQYF. CDR3 bases: TGTGCCAGTAGTATGTCCTTCCTCACAGATACGCAGTATTTT.

This clonotype showed up many times. The chain couples TRBV4-1 to TRBJ2-7; the D gene is possibly TRBD2 (6 bases). The V and J ends lost 3 bases and 4 bases respectively, with 22 bases between them. From germline, CDR1 is MGHRA and CDR2 YSYEKL. The CDR3 length is 17 residues. In DNA, the CDR3 is TGCGCCAGCAGCCACCCCCCAGGTGGGCGGGAAGCGTACGAGCAGTACTTC. This translates into CASSHPPGGREAYEQYF.

The J gene is TRBJ2-4, the V gene TRBV11-2; perhaps TRBD2 as D (5 bases). V was shortened by 5 bases and J by 0 bases, with 17 bases between the two germline ends. This CDR3 region has 17 residues. Germline V gene data show CDR1 as SGHAT and CDR2 as FQNNGV. The chain's CDR3 is CASSPLGGPLAKNIQYF. The CDR3 DNA reads TGTGCCAGCAGCCCCCTGGGCGGGCCCTTAGCCAAAAACATTCAGTACTTC.

Many counts were recorded for this clonotype. J is TRBJ2-3 and V is TRBV20-1; D uncertain. The CDR3 length is 13 residues. V lost 0 bases, J lost 7 bases, and 11 bases lay in between. Per germline, CDR1 DFQATT and CDR2 SNEGSKA (reference sequence). In DNA, the CDR3 is TGCAGTGCTAGAGAGGCGGCCCCGAATACGCAGTATTTT. Amino acids: CSAREAAPNTQYF.

The rearrangement links TRBV5-1 to TRBJ2-2; D unresolved. This CDR3 region has 16 residues. Trimming pared 0 bases from V and 2 bases from J, leaving 11 bases between. Germline CDR1 SGHRS, CDR2 YFSETQ. CDR3 nucleotide sequence: TGCGCCAGCAGCTTGGTATCGAGACTTAACACCGGGGAGCTGTTTTTT. Its translation: CASSLVSRLNTGELFF.

This clonotype turned up a few times. The chain couples TRBV12-3 or TRBV12-4 to TRBJ2-7, with TRBD2 matching 7 bases. Losses at the gene ends were 1 base for V and 3 bases for J; bases not matched to a gene: 3. The CDR3 loop spans 14 amino acids. The CDR3 DNA follows: TGTGCCAGCAGTTTAGGACTAGCCATCTACGAGCAGTACTTC. Translation gives CASSLGLAIYEQYF.

This clonotype was seen at least ten times. This chain links TRBV12-3 or TRBV12-4 with TRBJ1-5; the D gene is possibly TRBD1 (6 bases). The CDR3 is made up of 15 amino acids. Trimming removed 4 bases from V and 2 bases from J, with 12 bases in between. CDR3 region: CASSSLEGGNQPQHF. CDR3 sequence (DNA): TGTGCCAGCAGTTCCCTGGAGGGGGGCAATCAGCCCCAGCATTTT.

The chain is built from TRBV19 and TRBJ1-1; D remains unclear. Germline-derived CDR1 and CDR2 are LNHDA and SQIVND (reference sequence). Trimming cost V 6 bases and J 0 bases, with 14 bases left between them. The CDR3 runs to 15 residues. DNA of the CDR3: TGTGCCAGTAGACCCGGAAGCCCCATGAACACTGAAGCTTTCTTT. This gives the protein CASRPGSPMNTEAFF.

This sequence joins TRBV29-1 and TRBJ1-2, with D possibly being TRBD1 (6 bases). CDR3 length: 14 residues. V shed 2 bases and J shed 1 base, with 11 bases lying between them. Germline V gene data show CDR1 as SQVTM and CDR2 as ANQGSEA. This CDR3 is CSVENRDLNYGYTF. The CDR3 DNA reads TGCAGCGTTGAAAACAGGGATCTTAACTATGGCTACACCTTC. The full variable domain, with the rest looked up from reference TRBV29-1 and TRBJ1-2, is SAVISQKPSRDICQRGTSLTIQCQVDSQVTMMFWYRQQPGQSLTLIATANQGSEATYESGFVIDKFPISRPNLTFSTLTVSNMSPEDSSIYLCSVENRDLNYGYTFGSGTRLTVV.

This clonotype was seen ten or more times. The genes are TRBV5-1 and TRBJ1-2, with no clear D. From germline, CDR1 is SGHRS and CDR2 YFSETQ. The CDR3 has 14 amino acids. V dropped 4 bases and J dropped 2 bases, with 12 bases sitting between them. The CDR3: CASSPGGQNYGYTF. The DNA of the CDR3 is TGCGCCAGCAGCCCCGGAGGGCAGAACTATGGCTACACCTTC.

The rearrangement uses TRBV29-1 and TRBJ1-2; tentatively, D is TRBD1 (5 bases). The CDR3 consists of 14 residues. Per the germline V gene, CDR1 is SQVTM and CDR2 is ANQGSEA. V was trimmed by 1 base and J by 8 bases, leaving 17 bases between them. The CDR3 is CSVEASGGSRGYTF. The DNA for the CDR3 is TGCAGCGTTGAAGCAAGCGGGGGGTCGCGGGGCTACACCTTC.

This clonotype was detected many times. V gene TRBV4-3 combines with J gene TRBJ2-3; D call uncertain. This CDR3 has 14 residues. Trimming removed 1 base from V and 2 bases from J, with 7 bases in between. The germline CDR1 and CDR2 sequences are LGHNA and YSLEER. The CDR3 sequence is CASSQGKYTDTQYF. The DNA of the CDR3 is TGCGCCAGCAGCCAAGGAAAATACACAGATACGCAGTATTTT.

A single count supports this clonotype. The chain joins TRBV11-2 to TRBJ2-2; a possible D gene is TRBD2 (5 bases). This CDR3 has 16 residues. The V end was cut by 5 bases, the J end by 0 bases, with 13 bases between. The germline gives CDR1 SGHAT, CDR2 FQNNGV. CDR3: CASSPFLAANTGELFF. In DNA form, the CDR3 reads TGTGCCAGCAGCCCTTTCCTAGCAGCGAACACCGGGGAGCTGTTTTTT.

The table lists this clonotype with a few counts. The rearrangement links TRBV3-1 to TRBJ1-2; D perhaps matches TRBD1 (6 bases). The CDR3 runs 13 residues. Germline CDR1 reads LGHDT; CDR2 reads YNNKEL (reference sequence). Trimming stripped 4 bases from V and 8 bases from J, with 14 bases between. The CDR3 region has the DNA TGTGCCAGCAGCCCTAGGACAGAAGGCGGCTACACCTTC. Protein: CASSPRTEGGYTF.

This clonotype has only a few counts. The chain recombines TRBV5-1 with TRBJ2-7; D is ambiguous. Trimming took off 2 bases at V and 3 bases at J, with 12 bases between the two ends. Germline CDR1 SGHRS, CDR2 YFSETQ. CDR3 length: 14 amino acids. The CDR3 sequence: CASSFGSRYYEQYF. CDR3 nucleotides: TGCGCCAGCAGCTTTGGCTCCCGATACTACGAGCAGTACTTC.

This clonotype was seen many times. The chain combines TRBV15 with TRBJ2-5; 15 nucleotides align to TRBD2. This CDR3 is 15 amino acids long. V trimming: 8 bases; J trimming: 5 bases; junction bases outside the gene matches: 6. Germline CDR1 is LNHNV and CDR2 is YYDKDF (reference sequence). CDR3 region: CATGLAGGGLETQYF. CDR3 sequence (DNA): TGTGCCACCGGACTAGCGGGAGGGGGGTTGGAGACCCAGTACTTC.